Shown below are 21 T cell receptor beta chains from a single sample sequenced in a study of PD-L1 blockade in urothelial cancer. TCRdb keeps only in-frame clones here, not all; method: immunoSEQ multiplex PCR. The table includes 35,000 to 40,000 clones, 75% to 90% detected once. Indicated time point: peripheral blood 6 weeks after treatment start. Sequences were derived from PBMCs, sampled around atezolizumab (anti-PD-L1) treatment. These receptors all stem from a man aged 55 to 70 with urothelial cancer.

This clone is a singleton in its sample. DNA of the CDR3: TGTGCCAGCAGGGGCTTTCAGTCGCCCCAGCATTTT. As protein: CASRGFQSPQHF. This chain uses TRBV6-1 with TRBJ1-5; D is unclear. The CDR3 runs to 12 residues. Trimming took off 6 bases at V and 9 bases at J, with 12 bases between the two ends. Germline V gene sequence: CDR1 MNHNS, CDR2 SASEGT.

The chain has TRBV6-5 and TRBJ1-1; D ambiguous. Germline lookup yields CDR1 MNHEY and CDR2 SVGAGI. Trimming left V 7 bases short and J 6 bases short, with 18 bases between. This CDR3 region has 14 residues. The CDR3 nucleotides read TGTGCCAGCATAAAACCTGGCACGGGAGCTGAAGCTTTCTTT. It specifies CASIKPGTGAEAFF.

Note on this clone: One end of the junction fails to match germline, which may point to a read error. This chain joins TRBV7-7 and TRBJ2-7, with D maybe TRBD2 (5 bases). CDR1 is SSHAT and CDR2 is FNYEAQ in the germline V gene (reference sequence). The CDR3 is 13 residues long. CDR3 nucleotide sequence: TGTGCTAGCAGCTTAGTGGCGGGCGGAGAGCAGTACTTC. This translates into CASSLVAGGEQYF.

The genes are TRBV11-1 and TRBJ2-5; D is perhaps TRBD1 (6 bases). The germline V gene has CDR1 SGHAT and CDR2 FQDESV (reference sequence). The CDR3 is 14 amino acids. Trimming cost V 1 base and J 2 bases, with 8 bases left between them. CDR3 DNA sequence: TGTGCCAGCAGCTTAGAGCAGGGGCAAGAGACCCAGTACTTC. Protein product: CASSLEQGQETQYF.

The chain has TRBV5-1 and TRBJ1-1, with no clear D. There are 14 residues in the CDR3. V lost 0 bases to trimming and J lost 0 bases, with 6 bases between them. Germline CDR1 reads SGHRS; CDR2 reads YFSETQ. The CDR3 is CASSLVPVNTEAFF. The DNA of the CDR3 is TGCGCCAGCAGCTTGGTTCCAGTGAACACTGAAGCTTTCTTT.

The V call is TRBV9, the J call TRBJ1-2; TRBD1 matches at 10 bases. The CDR3 runs to 15 residues. Trimming cost V 0 bases and J 7 bases; bases outside gene matches: 6. In germline, CDR1 is SGDLS, CDR2 YYNGEE. This CDR3 is CASSVGGTGVRGYTF. CDR3 DNA: TGTGCCAGCAGCGTAGGTGGGACAGGGGTCCGTGGCTACACCTTC. Full variable domain (rest looked up from reference TRBV9 and TRBJ1-2): DSGVTQTPKHLITATGQRVTLRCSPRSGDLSVYWYQQSLDQGLQFLIQYYNGEERAKGNILERFSAQQFPDLHSELNLSSLELGDSALYFCASSVGGTGVRGYTFGSGTRLTVV.

The V and J genes are TRBV19 and TRBJ1-1; a weak D match, TRBD1 (6 bases). V dropped 4 bases and J dropped 0 bases, with 15 bases sitting between them. The CDR3 sequence is 16 residues long. CDR1 and CDR2 (germline): LNHDA, SQIVND (reference sequence). This chain's CDR3 is CASSRRRTDLNTEAFF. CDR3 coding DNA: TGTGCCAGTAGTAGGCGGCGGACAGATTTGAACACTGAAGCTTTCTTT.

This clone showed up just a few times. The chain couples TRBV14 to TRBJ2-2, with D perhaps matching TRBD1 (7 bases). V was shortened by 3 bases and J by 4 bases, with 18 bases between the two germline ends. The germline V gene encodes CDR1 SGHDN and CDR2 FVKESK. This CDR3 spans 17 amino acids. CDR3 residues: CASSQGLRQGGTGELFF. Written as DNA, the CDR3 is TGTGCCAGCAGCCAGGGTCTGCGACAGGGAGGCACCGGGGAGCTGTTTTTT.

This sequence joins TRBV4-2 and TRBJ1-5, with TRBD1 identical over 7 bases. Germline trimming cut 0 bases from V and 3 bases from J; bases unmatched to any gene: 2. CDR1 LGHNA and CDR2 YNFKEQ come from the germline V gene. The CDR3 consists of 15 residues. The CDR3 DNA sequence: TGTGCCAGCAGCCAAGAAACAGGGGTCAATCAGCCCCAGCATTTT. Translation gives CASSQETGVNQPQHF.

The gene calls are TRBV5-5 and TRBJ1-2; 8 bases fit TRBD1. Germline loops: CDR1 SGHKS, CDR2 YYEKEE (reference sequence). This CDR3 comprises 15 residues. J lost 4 bases, V lost 4 bases, and 9 bases had no gene match. The CDR3 nucleotides read TGTGCCAGCAGCATGCGACAGGGGCCTCTCTATGGCTACACCTTC. It yields the protein CASSMRQGPLYGYTF.

The chain combines TRBV4-2 with TRBJ2-1, with 8 bases identical to TRBD2. Germline V lookup: CDR1 LGHNA, CDR2 YNFKEQ. The ends lost 0 bases at V and 0 bases at J; junction bases unmatched: 1. The CDR3 sequence is 16 residues long. Written as DNA, the CDR3 is TGTGCCAGCAGCCAAGAAGGGACTAGCTCCTACAATGAGCAGTTCTTC. It encodes CASSQEGTSSYNEQFF.

This clone was counted ten times or more. The rearrangement joins TRBV11-1 to TRBJ2-7, with 11 bases aligning to TRBD1. Germline CDR1 reads SGHAT; CDR2 reads FQDESV (reference sequence). This CDR3 is 17 amino acids long. Trimming removed 4 bases from V and 5 bases from J; junction bases left unmatched: 13. The DNA of the CDR3 is TGTGCCAGCAGCTCAAAACTCGGACAGGGGGCAACCCACGAGCAGTACTTC. It yields the protein CASSSKLGQGATHEQYF. Using reference TRBV11-1 and TRBJ2-7 for the parts outside the CDR3, the full variable domain is EAEVAQSPRYKITEKSQAVAFWCDPISGHATLYWYRQILGQGPELLVQFQDESVVDDSQLPKDRFSAERLKGVDSTLKIQPAELGDSAMYLCASSSKLGQGATHEQYFGPGTRLTVT.

The sample holds one count of this clone. The CDR3 region is CASSLSIGGGYTF. In DNA, the CDR3 is TGCGCCAGCAGCTTGTCGATCGGAGGGGGCTACACCTTC. The V gene is TRBV5-1, the J gene TRBJ1-2; D remains ambiguous. Deletions cut 1 base from V and 8 bases from J, with 12 bases between. Germline-derived CDR1 and CDR2 are SGHRS and YFSETQ. The CDR3 contains 13 residues.

The gene calls are TRBV4-1 and TRBJ1-2; D is possibly TRBD1 (5 bases). The CDR3 runs 19 residues. The germline V gene encodes CDR1 MGHRA and CDR2 YSYEKL. Trimming took 3 bases from V and 8 from J, leaving 31 bases between them. CDR3 protein: CASSHDPATMWQGKSGYTF. The CDR3 region has the DNA TGCGCCAGCAGCCATGATCCTGCTACGATGTGGCAGGGAAAGAGCGGCTACACCTTC.

In nucleotides, the CDR3 is TGTGCCAGCAGCCACGGACAGTCCATGAACACTGAAGCTTTCTTT. Encoded protein: CASSHGQSMNTEAFF. The chain links TRBV7-9 to TRBJ1-1; TRBD1 might be the D (6 bases). The CDR3 is 15 residues long. V was shortened by 5 bases and J by 0 bases, with 13 bases between the two germline ends. Germline V gives CDR1 SEHNR, CDR2 FQNEAQ (reference sequence).

CDR3 sequence reads: CASSQALRTEQFF. The CDR3 DNA reads TGTGCCAGCAGCCAAGCTCTGCGAACGGAGCAGTTCTTC. The genes are TRBV14 and TRBJ2-1; D is undetermined. Trimming cost V 1 base and J 10 bases, with 11 bases left between them. CDR1 SGHDN and CDR2 FVKESK come from the germline V gene. CDR3 length: 13 residues.

The sample holds one count of this clone. The chain couples TRBV7-3 to TRBJ2-5; D possibly corresponds to TRBD2 (7 bases). Germline V gene sequence: CDR1 SGHTA, CDR2 FQGTGA. This CDR3 is 14 amino acids long. V was pared by 5 bases and J by 4 bases, with 14 bases between. The CDR3, as DNA: TGTGCCAGCAGCCCCGCCCGGGGGGCAGAGACCCAGTACTTC. Translation: CASSPARGAETQYF.

The CDR3 here is CASSERGGYEQYF. The DNA for the CDR3 is TGTGCCAGCAGTGAACGGGGGGGCTACGAGCAGTACTTC. V usage is TRBV2 and J usage is TRBJ2-7, with TRBD2 matching over 8 bases. This CDR3 spans 13 amino acids. The junction had 0 bases not matched to a gene; V was cut back by 2 bases and J by 3 bases. Germline loops: CDR1 SNHLY, CDR2 FYNNEI.

The gene calls are TRBV19 and TRBJ1-5, with D hard to call. The CDR3 is made up of 16 amino acids. The germline gives CDR1 LNHDA, CDR2 SQIVND (reference sequence). Trimming removed 3 bases from V and 1 base from J, with 13 bases in between. CDR3 sequence (DNA): TGTGCCAGTAGTATGTTAGAAAACCTCAGCAATCAGCCCCAGCATTTT. Its translation is CASSMLENLSNQPQHF.

The rearrangement uses TRBV9 and TRBJ2-2; D uncertain. This CDR3 region has 13 residues. The V gene's germline CDR1 is SGDLS and CDR2 YYNGEE. V lost 1 base and J 1 base, leaving 2 bases between the germline ends. The CDR3 loop reads CASSVQNTGELFF. The CDR3 nucleotides are TGTGCCAGCAGCGTACAGAACACCGGGGAGCTGTTTTTT.

This chain joins TRBV29-1 and TRBJ2-7; a weak D match, TRBD1 (6 bases). With 5 bases removed from V and 2 bases from J, the gap between germline ends came to 10 bases. The CDR3 spans 12 residues. Per the germline V gene, CDR1 is SQVTM and CDR2 is ANQGSEA. DNA for the CDR3: TGCAGCGTTCGAGAGGGGGCCTACGAGCAGTACTTC. This gives the protein CSVREGAYEQYF.